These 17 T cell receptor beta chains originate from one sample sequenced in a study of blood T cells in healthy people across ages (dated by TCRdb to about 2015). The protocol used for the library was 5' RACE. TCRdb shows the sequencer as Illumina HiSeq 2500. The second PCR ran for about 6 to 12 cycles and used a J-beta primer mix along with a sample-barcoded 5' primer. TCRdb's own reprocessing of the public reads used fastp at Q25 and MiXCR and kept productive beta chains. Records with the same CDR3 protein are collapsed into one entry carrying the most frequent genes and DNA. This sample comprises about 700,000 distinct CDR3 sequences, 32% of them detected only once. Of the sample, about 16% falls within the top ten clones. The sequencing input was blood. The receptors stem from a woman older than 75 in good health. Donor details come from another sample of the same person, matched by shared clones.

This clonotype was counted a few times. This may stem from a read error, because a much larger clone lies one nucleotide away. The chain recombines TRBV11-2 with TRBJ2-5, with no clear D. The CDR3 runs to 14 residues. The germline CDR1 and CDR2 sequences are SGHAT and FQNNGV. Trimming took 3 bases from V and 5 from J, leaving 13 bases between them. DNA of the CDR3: TGTGCCAGCAGCTTCGCTTTACTTGCGGAGACCCAGTACTTC. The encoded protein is CASSFALLAETQYF. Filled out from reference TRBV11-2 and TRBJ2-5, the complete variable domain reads EAGVAQSPRYKIIEKRQSVAFWCNPISGHATLYWYQQILGQGPKLLIQFQNNGVVDDSQLPKDRFSAERLKGVDSTLKIQPAKLEDSAVYLCASSFALLAETQYFGPGTRLLVL.

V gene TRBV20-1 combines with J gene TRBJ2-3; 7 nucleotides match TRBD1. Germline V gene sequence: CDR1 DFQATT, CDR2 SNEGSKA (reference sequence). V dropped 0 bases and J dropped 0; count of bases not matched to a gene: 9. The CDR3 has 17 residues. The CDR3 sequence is CSARDPTGPASTDTQYF. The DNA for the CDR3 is TGCAGTGCTAGAGACCCGACAGGGCCGGCTAGCACAGATACGCAGTATTTT.

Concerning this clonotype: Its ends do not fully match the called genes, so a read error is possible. CDR3 amino acids: CAGSLDVGPYEQYF. The CDR3 DNA reads TGTGCCGGCAGCTTAGACGTAGGACCCTACGAGCAGTACTTC. The chain joins TRBV7-8 to TRBJ2-7; no clear D gene. The CDR3 sequence is 14 residues long. CDR1 SGHVS and CDR2 FQNEAQ come from the germline V gene.

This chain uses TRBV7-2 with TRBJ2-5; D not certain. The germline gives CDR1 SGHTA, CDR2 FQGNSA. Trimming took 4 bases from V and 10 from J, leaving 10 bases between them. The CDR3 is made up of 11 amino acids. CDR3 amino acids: CASSYGVDQYF. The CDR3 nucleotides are TGTGCCAGCAGCTACGGAGTTGACCAGTACTTC. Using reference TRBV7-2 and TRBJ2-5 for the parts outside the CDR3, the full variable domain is GAGVSQSPSNKVTEKGKDVELRCDPISGHTALYWYRQSLGQGLEFLIYFQGNSAPDKSGLPSDRFSAERTGGSVSTLTIQRTQQEDSAVYLCASSYGVDQYFGPGTRLLVL.

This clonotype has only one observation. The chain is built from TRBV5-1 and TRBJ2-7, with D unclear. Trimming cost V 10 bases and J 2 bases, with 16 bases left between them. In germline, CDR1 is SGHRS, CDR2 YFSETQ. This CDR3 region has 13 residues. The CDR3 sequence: CAAAANNTYEQYF. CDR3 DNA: TGCGCCGCGGCGGCTAACAATACCTACGAGCAGTACTTC.

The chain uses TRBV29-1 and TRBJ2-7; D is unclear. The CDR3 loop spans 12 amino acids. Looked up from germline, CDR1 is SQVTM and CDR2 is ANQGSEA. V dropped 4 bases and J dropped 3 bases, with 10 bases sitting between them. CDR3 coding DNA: TGCAGCGTTGGAGTACCAGGCTACGAGCAGTACTTC. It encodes CSVGVPGYEQYF.

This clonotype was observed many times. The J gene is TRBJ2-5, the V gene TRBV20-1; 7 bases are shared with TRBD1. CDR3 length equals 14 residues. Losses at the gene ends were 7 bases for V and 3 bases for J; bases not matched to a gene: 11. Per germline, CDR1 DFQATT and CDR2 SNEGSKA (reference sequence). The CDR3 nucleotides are TGCAGTGTTGGGACCGGGACAGATGAAGAGACCCAGTACTTC. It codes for CSVGTGTDEETQYF.

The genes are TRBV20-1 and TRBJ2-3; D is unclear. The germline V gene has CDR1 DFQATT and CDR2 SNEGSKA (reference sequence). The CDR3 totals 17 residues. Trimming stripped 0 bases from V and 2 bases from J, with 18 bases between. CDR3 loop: CSARDWQDPLVTDTQYF. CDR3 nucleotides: TGCAGTGCTAGAGATTGGCAGGACCCACTTGTCACAGATACGCAGTATTTT.

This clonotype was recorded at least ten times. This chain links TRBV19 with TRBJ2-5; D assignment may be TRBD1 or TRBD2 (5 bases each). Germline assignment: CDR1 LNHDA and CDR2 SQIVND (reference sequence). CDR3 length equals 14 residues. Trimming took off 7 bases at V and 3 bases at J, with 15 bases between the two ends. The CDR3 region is CASTARGVEETQYF. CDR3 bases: TGTGCCAGTACTGCCAGAGGGGTAGAAGAGACCCAGTACTTC.

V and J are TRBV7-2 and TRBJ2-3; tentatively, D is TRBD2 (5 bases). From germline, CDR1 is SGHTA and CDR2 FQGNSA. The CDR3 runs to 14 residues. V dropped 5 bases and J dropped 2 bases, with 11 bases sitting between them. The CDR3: CASSHRDYTDTQYF. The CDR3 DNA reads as TGTGCCAGCAGCCATCGAGACTACACAGATACGCAGTATTTT. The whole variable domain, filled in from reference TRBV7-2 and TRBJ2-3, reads GAGVSQSPSNKVTEKGKDVELRCDPISGHTALYWYRQSLGQGLEFLIYFQGNSAPDKSGLPSDRFSAERTGGSVSTLTIQRTQQEDSAVYLCASSHRDYTDTQYFGPGTRLTVL.

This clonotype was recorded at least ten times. The CDR3: CASSQGGQGAGYGYTF. CDR3 bases: TGTGCCAGCAGCCAAGGGGGGCAGGGGGCAGGCTATGGCTACACCTTC. The chain recombines TRBV4-2 with TRBJ1-2; TRBD1 aligns across 8 bases. The CDR3 consists of 16 residues. J gave up 4 bases and V 1 base, and 8 bases lay outside the gene matches. CDR1 is LGHNA, CDR2 YNFKEQ, per germline.

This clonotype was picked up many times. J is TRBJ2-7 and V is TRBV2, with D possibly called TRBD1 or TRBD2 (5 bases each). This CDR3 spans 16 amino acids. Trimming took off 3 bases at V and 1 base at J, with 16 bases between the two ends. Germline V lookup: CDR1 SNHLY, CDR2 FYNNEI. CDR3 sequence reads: CASSDWAQGGSYEQYF. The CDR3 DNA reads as TGTGCCAGCAGTGACTGGGCGCAGGGCGGGTCCTACGAGCAGTACTTC.

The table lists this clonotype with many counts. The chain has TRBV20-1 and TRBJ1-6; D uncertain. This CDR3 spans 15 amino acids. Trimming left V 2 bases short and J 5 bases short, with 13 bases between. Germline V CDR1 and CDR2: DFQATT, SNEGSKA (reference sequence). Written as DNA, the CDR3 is TGCAGTGCTAGACAATCGGGCAGAAATAATTCACCCCTCCACTTT. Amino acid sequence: CSARQSGRNNSPLHF.

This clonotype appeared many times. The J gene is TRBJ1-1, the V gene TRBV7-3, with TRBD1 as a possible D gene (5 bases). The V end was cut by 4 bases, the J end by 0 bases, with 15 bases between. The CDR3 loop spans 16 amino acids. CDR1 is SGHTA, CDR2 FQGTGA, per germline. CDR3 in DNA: TGTGCCAGCAGCTCCGGCCGGGACCGCGTGAACACTGAAGCTTTCTTT. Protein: CASSSGRDRVNTEAFF.

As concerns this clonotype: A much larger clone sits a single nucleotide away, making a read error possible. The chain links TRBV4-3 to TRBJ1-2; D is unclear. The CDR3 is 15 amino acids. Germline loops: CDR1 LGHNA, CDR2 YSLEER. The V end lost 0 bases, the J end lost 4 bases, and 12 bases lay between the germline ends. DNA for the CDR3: TGCGCCAGCAGCCAAGATCCAAGGGATATCTATGGCTACACCTTC. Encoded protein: CASSQDPRDIYGYTF.

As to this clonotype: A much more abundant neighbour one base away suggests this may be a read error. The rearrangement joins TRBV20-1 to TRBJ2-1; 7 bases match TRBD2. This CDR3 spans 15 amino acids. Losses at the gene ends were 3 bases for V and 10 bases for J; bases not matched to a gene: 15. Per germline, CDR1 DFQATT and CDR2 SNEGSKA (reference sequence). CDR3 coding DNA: TGCAGTGCTAGTCCCCTTAGTGTGGGGGGGAGGGAGCAGTTCTTC. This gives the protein CSASPLSVGGREQFF.

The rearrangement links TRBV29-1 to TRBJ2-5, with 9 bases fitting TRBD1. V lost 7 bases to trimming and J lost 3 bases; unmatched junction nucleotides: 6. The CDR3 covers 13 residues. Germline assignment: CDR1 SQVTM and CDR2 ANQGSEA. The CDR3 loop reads CSGQGDGEETQYF. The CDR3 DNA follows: TGCAGCGGACAGGGGGACGGGGAAGAGACCCAGTACTTC.